The 11 T cell receptor beta chains given below trace back to one sample, sequenced in a study of cytomegalovirus exposure and HLA in healthy donors. Primers for the PCR totalled 60 Vbeta and 13 Jbeta. This table comes from immunoSEQ multiplex PCR, and its TCRdb copy is limited to in-frame clones, with some not included. The table records around 140,000 clones, approximately 80% of them present only once. Sequencing used PBMCs. Receptors were obtained from a female donor in good health and CMV-seronegative.

The chain recombines TRBV7-2 with TRBJ2-3; possibly TRBD1 for D (5 bases). Trimming left V 3 bases short and J 8 bases short, with 18 bases between. CDR1 and CDR2 from the germline V gene are SGHTA and FQGNSA. There are 15 residues in the CDR3. This CDR3 reads CASSLSRREVVTQYF. The CDR3 nucleotides read TGTGCCAGCAGCTTGTCCCGCAGGGAAGTTGTTACGCAGTATTTT. The full variable domain, rest sourced from reference TRBV7-2 and TRBJ2-3, is GAGVSQSPSNKVTEKGKDVELRCDPISGHTALYWYRQSLGQGLEFLIYFQGNSAPDKSGLPSDRFSAERTGGSVSTLTIQRTQQEDSAVYLCASSLSRREVVTQYFGPGTRLTVL.

The chain links TRBV7-8 to TRBJ2-2; D unresolved. The CDR3 covers 15 residues. V lost 1 base to trimming and J lost 8 bases, with 14 bases between them. Germline V gene sequence: CDR1 SGHVS, CDR2 FQNEAQ. Here the CDR3 reads CASSLVQLGLGELFF. For the CDR3, the DNA is TGTGCCAGCAGCTTAGTACAGTTAGGCTTGGGGGAGCTGTTTTTT. Full variable domain (missing parts from reference TRBV7-8 and TRBJ2-2): GAGVSQSPRYKVAKRGQDVALRCDPISGHVSLFWYQQALGQGPEFLTYFQNEAQLDKSGLPSDRFFAERPEGSVSTLKIQRTQQEDSAVYLCASSLVQLGLGELFFGEGSRLTVL.

This clone occurred a few times. The chain combines TRBV30 with TRBJ2-5; a possible D gene is TRBD2 (5 bases). TRBJ2-7 explains the end of the DNA better; the J call may be wrong. The CDR3 loop spans 12 amino acids. The V gene's germline CDR1 is GTSNPN and CDR2 SVGIG (reference sequence). CDR3: CAWGRGEGEQYF. DNA of the CDR3: TGTGCCTGGGGACGGGGAGAAGGCGAGCAGTACTTC.

V and J are TRBV14 and TRBJ2-1; perhaps TRBD2 as D (5 bases). Per germline, CDR1 SGHDN and CDR2 FVKESK. The CDR3 covers 16 residues. Trimming shortened V by 4 bases and J by 6 bases, and 19 bases separated the two germline ends. The CDR3 bases are TGTGCCAGCAGCCCCGAGGTAGGGCGCCGGGGCAATGAGCAGTTCTTC. This encodes CASSPEVGRRGNEQFF.

The sample holds a few counts of this clone. The chain recombines TRBV2 with TRBJ1-3; a weak D match, TRBD1 (6 bases). Germline V lookup: CDR1 SNHLY, CDR2 FYNNEI. Deletions cut 6 bases from V and 1 base from J, with 10 bases between. This CDR3 region has 14 residues. CDR3 sequence (DNA): TGTGCCAGCAGAGCCGGACAGTCTGGAAACACCATATATTTT. Its protein product is CASRAGQSGNTIYF. Full variable domain (outside the CDR3, taken from reference TRBV2 and TRBJ1-3): EPEVTQTPSHQVTQMGQEVILRCVPISNHLYFYWYRQILGQKVEFLVSFYNNEISEKSEIFDDQFSVERPDGSNFTLKIRSTKLEDSAMYFCASRAGQSGNTIYFGEGSWLTVV.

The CDR3 here is CSVDRGTDTQYF. For the CDR3, the DNA is TGCAGCGTTGACAGGGGGACAGATACGCAGTATTTT. V usage is TRBV29-1 and J usage is TRBJ2-3; 7 nucleotides match TRBD1. Germline V gene lookup returns CDR1 SQVTM and CDR2 ANQGSEA. V was clipped by 3 bases and J by 3 bases; unmatched bases: 0. CDR3 length: 12 amino acids.

The J gene is TRBJ2-1, the V gene TRBV9; D is perhaps TRBD1 (5 bases). The V and J ends lost 3 bases and 8 bases respectively, with 12 bases between them. The CDR3 is 13 amino acids. CDR1 and CDR2 (germline): SGDLS, YYNGEE. CDR3 sequence (DNA): TGTGCCAGCAGCGCCCCGGCAGGGTATGAGCAGTTCTTC. Its protein product is CASSAPAGYEQFF.

The J gene is TRBJ2-5, the V gene TRBV27, with TRBD2 matching 9 bases. The tail of the sequence fits TRBJ2-7 better, so the J call may be wrong. Looked up from germline, CDR1 is MNHEY and CDR2 is SMNVEV (reference sequence). The CDR3 consists of 15 residues. The CDR3 sequence is CASSFLAGVLYEQYF. CDR3 DNA: TGTGCCAGCAGTTTTTTAGCGGGAGTTTTATACGAGCAGTACTTC.

V and J are TRBV28 and TRBJ2-7; TRBD2 agrees at 12 bases. The CDR3 is 13 residues long. V shed 2 bases and J 12 bases; nucleotides not matched to a gene: 5. CDR1 and CDR2 (germline): MDHEN, SYDVKM. The CDR3 region is CASSLPGLAGRYF. The CDR3, as DNA: TGTGCCAGCAGTTTACCCGGACTAGCGGGGCGGTACTTC.

V is TRBV28 and J is TRBJ2-7; D remains unclear. From germline, CDR1 is MDHEN and CDR2 SYDVKM. The CDR3 length is 13 residues. V lost 2 bases and J 5 bases, leaving 10 bases between the germline ends. CDR3 DNA: TGTGCCAGCAGTTTAATGAGCGACCACGAGCAGTACTTC. It encodes CASSLMSDHEQYF.

The V call is TRBV2, the J call TRBJ1-5; perhaps TRBD1 as D (5 bases). The CDR3 loop spans 14 amino acids. The V gene's germline CDR1 is SNHLY and CDR2 FYNNEI. The V and J ends lost 4 bases and 6 bases respectively, with 13 bases between them. The CDR3: CASSGGRGGQPQHF. CDR3 DNA: TGTGCCAGCAGTGGGGGGAGGGGTGGTCAGCCCCAGCATTTT.